Shown below are 28 T cell receptor beta chains from a single sample sequenced in a study of Graves' ophthalmopathy and Graves' hyperthyroidism. The sequenced template was RNA, covering the TCR beta CDR3 region. The first round was an RT-PCR with HTBI primers, and the second round was a multiplex PCR. TCRdb reprocessed the multiplex PCR reads with MiXCR, giving one entry per CDR3 protein. The sample has fewer than 400,000 distinct CDR3 sequences, approximately 16% seen once. The sequenced material came from peripheral blood. The source is a woman between 18 and 30 years old with Graves' ophthalmopathy.

This clonotype was seen at least ten times. The rearrangement uses TRBV28 and TRBJ2-7; the match to TRBD1 covers 7 bases. The germline gives CDR1 MDHEN, CDR2 SYDVKM. The CDR3 runs to 16 residues. Trimming at V came to 6 bases and at J to 1 base, leaving 12 bases not matched to a gene. The chain's CDR3 is CASSFTGVVWSYEQYF. Here the CDR3 DNA reads TGTGCCAGCAGCTTTACAGGGGTAGTTTGGTCCTACGAGCAGTACTTC.

This clonotype was found many times. The chain couples TRBV11-2 to TRBJ1-3, with TRBD1 as a possible D gene (5 bases). Germline loops: CDR1 SGHAT, CDR2 FQNNGV. The CDR3 is 16 residues long. Trimming left V 3 bases short and J 0 bases short, with 12 bases between. The CDR3 nucleotides read TGTGCCAGCAGCTTTTCAGGGCCTAGCTCTGGAAACACCATATATTTT. Its protein product is CASSFSGPSSGNTIYF.

This clonotype showed up many times. The chain uses TRBV7-2 and TRBJ2-5, with D perhaps being TRBD1 or TRBD2 (5 bases each). Germline lookup yields CDR1 SGHTA and CDR2 FQGNSA. V gave up 3 bases and J gave up 5 bases, with 13 bases separating them. The length of the CDR3 is 14 residues. The CDR3 region has the DNA TGTGCCAGCAGCTTCGGGGCGCTAAGGGAGACCCAGTACTTC. As protein: CASSFGALRETQYF.

DNA for the CDR3: TGCAGTGCTAGAGTTGCGGGGGGCGGTCAGCCCCAGCATTTT. Protein product: CSARVAGGGQPQHF. The chain employs TRBV20-1 and TRBJ1-5; tentative D call: TRBD1 (6 bases). Trimming shortened V by 1 base and J by 6 bases, and 13 bases separated the two germline ends. The CDR3 contains 14 residues. Looked up from germline, CDR1 is DFQATT and CDR2 is SNEGSKA (reference sequence).

This chain links TRBV11-2 with TRBJ2-7, with 11 nucleotides matching TRBD2. Germline values: CDR1 SGHAT, CDR2 FQNNGV. The CDR3 contains 17 residues. J lost 6 bases, V lost 6 bases, and 16 bases had no gene match. The CDR3 bases are TGTGCCAGCAGTCGGAGACTAGCGGGAAGGTTGTCCGGCGAGCAGTACTTC. As protein: CASSRRLAGRLSGEQYF.

This clonotype was observed many times. The gene calls are TRBV27 and TRBJ2-7; D possibly corresponds to TRBD1 (6 bases). The CDR3 extends over 14 amino acids. The germline V gene has CDR1 MNHEY and CDR2 SMNVEV (reference sequence). Trimming took off 3 bases at V and 4 bases at J, with 13 bases between the two ends. CDR3 region: CASSFTDRDYEQYF. The CDR3 DNA follows: TGTGCCAGCAGTTTCACGGACAGAGATTACGAGCAGTACTTC.

This clonotype was seen at least ten times. The chain is built from TRBV28 and TRBJ1-1; D gene uncertain. CDR1 MDHEN and CDR2 SYDVKM come from the germline V gene. CDR3 length: 11 amino acids. Trimming shortened V by 3 bases and J by 9 bases, and 8 bases separated the two germline ends. This chain's CDR3 is CASSFDGQAFF. The CDR3, as DNA: TGTGCCAGCAGTTTCGACGGGCAAGCTTTCTTT.

This clonotype occurred many times. V usage is TRBV7-8 and J usage is TRBJ2-2; tentative D call: TRBD2 (6 bases). Between the trimmed V and J ends, which lost 3 bases and 8 bases, there was a span of 13 bases. Germline loops: CDR1 SGHVS, CDR2 FQNEAQ. The CDR3 has 14 residues. The CDR3 DNA follows: TGTGCCAGCAGCTTGATCGGCGCGGGAGGGGAGCTGTTTTTT. This encodes CASSLIGAGGELFF.

This clonotype has ten or more counts. The genes are TRBV29-1 and TRBJ1-1, with unresolved D. The CDR3 totals 11 residues. CDR1 and CDR2 from the germline V gene are SQVTM and ANQGSEA. With 7 bases removed from V and 2 bases from J, the gap between germline ends came to 8 bases. The CDR3 nucleotides are TGCAGCGCCCACCATAACACTGAAGCTTTCTTT. Its protein product is CSAHHNTEAFF.

This clonotype has at least ten counts. The chain has TRBV7-8 and TRBJ2-7; perhaps D is TRBD1 or TRBD2 (5 bases each). The germline V and J ends were trimmed by 5 bases and 5 bases, with 28 bases remaining between them. The CDR3 spans 18 residues. The germline V gene has CDR1 SGHVS and CDR2 FQNEAQ. The CDR3 DNA reads as TGTGCCAGCAGCGATGCGGTCCAGGGACCCCCGGGAACGGACGAGCAGTACTTC. Protein sequence: CASSDAVQGPPGTDEQYF.

The table lists this clonotype with many counts. CDR3 sequence: CASSLLWGELLNQPQHF. The DNA for the CDR3 is TGTGCCAGCAGTCTCCTTTGGGGAGAGTTGTTAAATCAGCCCCAGCATTTT. The chain is built from TRBV6-4 and TRBJ1-5; D remains unclear. V lost 5 bases and J 4 bases, leaving 21 bases between the germline ends. The CDR3 length is 17 residues. Germline V gives CDR1 MRHNA, CDR2 SNTAGT.

This clonotype was observed at least ten times. The genes are TRBV15 and TRBJ2-7; D might be TRBD1 (5 bases). This CDR3 spans 13 amino acids. Trimming removed 5 bases from V and 0 bases from J, with 8 bases in between. Germline-derived CDR1 and CDR2 are LNHNV and YYDKDF (reference sequence). CDR3 amino acids: CATSDRHSYEQYF. CDR3 DNA: TGTGCCACCAGCGACAGACACTCCTACGAGCAGTACTTC.

This clonotype was found many times. V usage is TRBV20-1 and J usage is TRBJ2-2; unclear D gene. Trimming shortened V by 4 bases and J by 1 base, and 10 bases separated the two germline ends. There are 14 residues in the CDR3. Germline V lookup: CDR1 DFQATT, CDR2 SNEGSKA (reference sequence). CDR3 sequence reads: CSAIWEGNTGELFF. Written as DNA, the CDR3 is TGCAGTGCTATATGGGAAGGGAACACCGGGGAGCTGTTTTTT.

This clonotype was seen ten or more times. The chain recombines TRBV9 with TRBJ1-1, with D possibly matching TRBD1 (6 bases). The CDR3 is 13 amino acids. The ends were cut back, 2 bases at V and 5 bases at J, with 10 bases in the middle. The germline gives CDR1 SGDLS, CDR2 YYNGEE. In DNA, the CDR3 is TGTGCCAGCAGCGTGGGAAGGGGGACTGAAGCTTTCTTT. It encodes CASSVGRGTEAFF.

This clonotype was observed at least ten times. The genes are TRBV29-1 and TRBJ1-2; TRBD1 aligns across 10 bases. Germline values: CDR1 SQVTM, CDR2 ANQGSEA. J lost 4 bases, V lost 5 bases, and 4 bases had no gene match. The CDR3 loop spans 13 amino acids. The DNA for the CDR3 is TGCAGCGTTCTAGGGACAGGGGCCTATGGCTACACCTTC. This sequence encodes CSVLGTGAYGYTF.

This clonotype has a handful of counts. The genes are TRBV19 and TRBJ1-5; 8 bases line up with TRBD1. Per germline, CDR1 LNHDA and CDR2 SQIVND (reference sequence). The CDR3 spans 16 residues. The V segment lost 5 bases and the J segment 3 bases; nucleotides outside the gene matches: 9. CDR3 sequence reads: CASSRDRPWNNQPQHF. The CDR3 DNA reads as TGTGCCAGTAGTCGGGACAGGCCTTGGAACAATCAGCCCCAGCATTTT.

At least ten counts were recorded for this clonotype. Its ends do not fully match the called genes, so a read error is possible. The CDR3 region is CASSLVGGTGVNSF. CDR3 in DNA: TGTGCCAGCAGCTTAGTAGGCGGTACAGGGGTAAATTCCTTC. V usage is TRBV7-2 and J usage is TRBJ1-2; 7 nucleotides match TRBD1. CDR1 is SGHTA and CDR2 is FQGNSA in the germline V gene. This CDR3 is built from 14 residues.

This clonotype has at least ten counts. DNA for the CDR3: TGTGCCAGCAGGAAAGTAGCGGGGGCAATCTCCTACGAGCAGTACTTC. Translation: CASRKVAGAISYEQYF. V gene TRBV6-1 combines with J gene TRBJ2-7; 9 nucleotides agree with TRBD2. This CDR3 has 16 residues. Losses at the gene ends were 6 bases for V and 0 bases for J; bases not matched to a gene: 9. Germline V lookup: CDR1 MNHNS, CDR2 SASEGT.

This clonotype has ten or more counts. This chain links TRBV6-6 with TRBJ1-5; 10 bases are a match to TRBD1. CDR3 length equals 20 residues. V trimming: 8 bases; J trimming: 1 base; junction bases outside the gene matches: 20. Per the germline V gene, CDR1 is MNHNY and CDR2 is SVGAGI (reference sequence). Here the CDR3 reads CASSPPGQGSRLWSNQPQHF. In DNA, the CDR3 is TGTGCCAGCTCGCCTCCGGGACAGGGGTCAAGGTTGTGGAGCAATCAGCCCCAGCATTTT.

This clonotype was seen a handful of times. The chain combines TRBV28 with TRBJ1-3; no clear D. This CDR3 has 12 amino acids. Germline CDR1 reads MDHEN; CDR2 reads SYDVKM. With 5 bases removed from V and 4 bases from J, the gap between germline ends came to 6 bases. CDR3 bases: TGTGCCAGCAGTATCAAGGGAAACACCATATATTTT. As protein: CASSIKGNTIYF.

This clonotype was seen repeatedly, ten times or more. The chain recombines TRBV6-5 with TRBJ2-7; D perhaps matches TRBD1 (6 bases). The ends were cut back, 5 bases at V and 13 bases at J, with 18 bases in the middle. The CDR3 sequence is 12 residues long. The V gene's germline CDR1 is MNHEY and CDR2 SVGAGI. For the CDR3, the DNA is TGTGCCAGCAGTACCCCACAGGGAGTAGGATACTTC. Translating gives CASSTPQGVGYF.

The sample holds many counts of this clonotype. DNA for the CDR3: TGTGCCAGCAGGTCGCCCCGAGGGTCCTACGAGCAGTACTTC. Amino acids: CASRSPRGSYEQYF. V is TRBV28 and J is TRBJ2-7, with D possibly being TRBD2 (5 bases). From germline, CDR1 is MDHEN and CDR2 SYDVKM. The CDR3 contains 14 residues. V lost 6 bases and J lost 1, with 13 bases in between.

This clonotype was seen many times. This chain uses TRBV14 with TRBJ2-5; D might be TRBD1 (6 bases). V was pared by 0 bases and J by 1 base, with 15 bases between. The CDR3 length is 17 residues. Germline V gene lookup returns CDR1 SGHDN and CDR2 FVKESK. This CDR3 is CASSQEGSGETQETQYF. CDR3 bases: TGTGCCAGCAGCCAAGAAGGGTCAGGGGAGACCCAAGAGACCCAGTACTTC.

This clonotype has at least ten counts. V gene TRBV19 combines with J gene TRBJ2-2; D not certain. The CDR3 has 14 residues. Trimming removed 1 base at V and 5 bases at J, with 8 bases between. CDR1 is LNHDA, CDR2 SQIVND, per germline (reference sequence). CDR3 nucleotides: TGTGCCAGTAGTATAGGGCCTCGGACCGGGGAGCTGTTTTTT. It yields the protein CASSIGPRTGELFF.

This clonotype was counted many times. The gene calls are TRBV5-1 and TRBJ2-7; 8 positions match TRBD1. The length of the CDR3 is 14 residues. Germline assignment: CDR1 SGHRS and CDR2 YFSETQ. J was trimmed by 5 bases and V by 2 bases; bases with no gene match: 6. The CDR3 nucleotides read TGCGCCAGCAGCTTCGGGACAGGATCCCACGAGCAGTACTTC. Its translation: CASSFGTGSHEQYF.

This clonotype was found many times. The rearrangement joins TRBV7-9 to TRBJ1-1; D uncertain. The CDR3 loop spans 9 amino acids. Germline lookup yields CDR1 SEHNR and CDR2 FQNEAQ (reference sequence). V lost 11 bases, J lost 11 bases, and 12 bases lay in between. The CDR3 reads CAGTFGAFF. In nucleotides, the CDR3 is TGTGCCGGAACTTTTGGGGCTTTCTTT.

This clonotype appeared a few times. Here the CDR3 reads CASSPGGENQPQHF. The CDR3 bases are TGTGCCAGCAGCCCCGGAGGGGAAAATCAGCCCCAGCATTTT. The V and J genes are TRBV6-2 or TRBV6-3 and TRBJ1-5, with a tentative D call TRBD1 (5 bases). V dropped 6 bases and J dropped 4 bases, with 13 bases sitting between them. CDR3 length equals 14 residues. Germline lookup yields CDR1 MNHEY and CDR2 SVGEGT.

This clonotype was picked up many times. The chain employs TRBV6-2 or TRBV6-3 and TRBJ2-7; D gene unclear. Trimming took 5 bases from V and 1 from J, leaving 12 bases between them. Germline CDR1 MNHEY, CDR2 SVGEGT. The CDR3 is 14 residues long. CDR3 nucleotides: TGTGCCAGCAGTCAACCCGGACGGTCCTACGAGCAGTACTTC. It encodes CASSQPGRSYEQYF.